Shown below are 21 T cell receptor beta chains from a single sample sequenced in a study of shared clonotypes between healthy human individuals. TCRdb's copy holds only in-frame clones and misses some; the assay was immunoSEQ multiplex PCR. Counted here are 450,000 to 500,000 clones, about three quarters occurring once; the ten biggest clones make up around 13%. Sequenced: PBMCs. These receptors were collected from a woman in her thirties or forties in good health. Some clones in this sample may be carry-over from other donors' samples.

The DNA for the CDR3 is TGTGCCAGCAGCCTCCGGGACCGGAGGGTCTATGAGCAGTTCTTC. As protein: CASSLRDRRVYEQFF. The chain couples TRBV28 to TRBJ2-1; TRBD2 is a possible D gene (6 bases). V shed 6 bases and J shed 8 bases, with 20 bases lying between them. There are 15 residues in the CDR3. CDR1 is MDHEN, CDR2 SYDVKM, per germline.

V and J are TRBV30 and TRBJ1-2, with a possible D match to TRBD1 (5 bases). The CDR3 is 13 amino acids. V was clipped by 0 bases and J by 8 bases, with 13 bases between them. Per the germline V gene, CDR1 is GTSNPN and CDR2 is SVGIG (reference sequence). CDR3 amino acids: CAWSVARELGYTF. For the CDR3, the DNA is TGTGCCTGGAGTGTAGCCAGGGAACTCGGCTACACCTTC.

The chain is built from TRBV30 and TRBJ2-2; no clear D. There are 14 residues in the CDR3. CDR1 is GTSNPN and CDR2 is SVGIG in the germline V gene (reference sequence). V lost 0 bases and J 2 bases, leaving 7 bases between the germline ends. This CDR3 reads CAWSVNRNTGELFF. In DNA, the CDR3 is TGTGCCTGGAGTGTCAACAGAAACACCGGGGAGCTGTTTTTT.

V and J are TRBV30 and TRBJ2-7; TRBD2 aligns across 11 bases. Germline values: CDR1 GTSNPN, CDR2 SVGIG (reference sequence). V gave up 1 base and J gave up 3 bases; unmatched junction bases: 14. CDR3 length equals 18 residues. CDR3 loop: CAWSALRYGTSGLYEQYF. The CDR3 DNA sequence: TGTGCCTGGAGTGCCCTCCGTTATGGGACTAGCGGACTCTACGAGCAGTACTTC.

Worth noting for this clone: The missing conserved phenylalanine or tryptophan at the end of this CDR3 makes a read error likely. J is TRBJ2-2 and V is TRBV29-1; 8 nucleotides align to TRBD1. CDR1 is SQVTM and CDR2 is ANQGSEA in the germline V gene. The V and J ends lost 5 bases and 5 bases, in that order; junction bases with no gene match: 4. CDR3 length equals 13 residues. CDR3 sequence reads: CSVNTGGTGELFL. The CDR3 bases are TGCAGCGTTAACACAGGGGGGACCGGGGAGCTGTTTCTT.

V gene TRBV4-2 combines with J gene TRBJ2-1, with 10 nucleotides matching TRBD2. J gave up 3 bases and V 0 bases, and 5 bases lay outside the gene matches. Germline V CDR1 and CDR2: LGHNA, YNFKEQ. This CDR3 has 17 amino acids. The CDR3 reads CASSQEPSGSLYNEQFF. DNA of the CDR3: TGTGCCAGCAGCCAAGAGCCTAGCGGGAGTCTCTACAATGAGCAGTTCTTC.

V usage is TRBV28 and J usage is TRBJ2-7; a possible D gene is TRBD2 (5 bases). Germline V gives CDR1 MDHEN, CDR2 SYDVKM. V was clipped by 4 bases and J by 6 bases, with 10 bases between them. This CDR3 is 12 amino acids long. The CDR3 DNA reads as TGTGCCAGCAGTTCCCCGGCGGGCGAGCAGTACTTC. This encodes CASSSPAGEQYF.

The chain recombines TRBV9 with TRBJ1-3; D uncertain. The CDR3 extends over 15 amino acids. V was pared by 0 bases and J by 0 bases, with 7 bases between. Germline values: CDR1 SGDLS, CDR2 YYNGEE. CDR3 amino acids: CASSVAWGSGNTIYF. The CDR3 DNA reads TGTGCCAGCAGCGTAGCTTGGGGCTCTGGAAACACCATATATTTT. The complete variable domain, with remaining parts taken from reference TRBV9 and TRBJ1-3, reads DSGVTQTPKHLITATGQRVTLRCSPRSGDLSVYWYQQSLDQGLQFLIQYYNGEERAKGNILERFSAQQFPDLHSELNLSSLELGDSALYFCASSVAWGSGNTIYFGEGSWLTVV.

CDR3 in amino acids: CASSLRITYEQYF. The DNA of the CDR3 is TGTGCCAGCAGCTTGAGGATCACGTACGAGCAGTACTTC. J is TRBJ2-7 and V is TRBV7-2; D is uncertain. Trimming took off 3 bases at V and 4 bases at J, with 10 bases between the two ends. The CDR3 has 13 amino acids. The germline V gene has CDR1 SGHTA and CDR2 FQGNSA.

This chain joins TRBV28 and TRBJ2-7; 7 bases align to TRBD2. CDR1 and CDR2 from the germline V gene are MDHEN and SYDVKM. CDR3 length: 14 amino acids. Trimming removed 7 bases from V and 4 bases from J; junction bases left unmatched: 10. Here the CDR3 reads CASIKGGVGYEQYF. The DNA for the CDR3 is TGTGCCAGCATCAAGGGAGGGGTCGGGTACGAGCAGTACTTC.

The V and J genes are TRBV2 and TRBJ1-1, with 10 bases aligning to TRBD1. Trimming at V came to 6 bases and at J to 1 base, leaving 5 bases not matched to a gene. CDR1 is SNHLY, CDR2 FYNNEI, per germline. The CDR3 extends over 15 amino acids. The CDR3 sequence: CASRRQGAKNTEAFF. The CDR3 DNA is TGTGCCAGCAGACGACAGGGGGCGAAGAACACTGAAGCTTTCTTT.

The chain carries TRBV28 and TRBJ2-5; D is tentatively TRBD1 or TRBD2 (5 bases each). CDR1 is MDHEN and CDR2 is SYDVKM in the germline V gene. V lost 2 bases and J 0 bases, leaving 10 bases between the germline ends. This CDR3 region has 15 residues. The CDR3 spells CASSLPGTYQETQYF. The CDR3 DNA reads as TGTGCCAGCAGTTTACCCGGGACGTACCAAGAGACCCAGTACTTC. Looking up the rest from reference TRBV28 and TRBJ2-5 gives the full variable domain: DVKVTQSSRYLVKRTGEKVFLECVQDMDHENMFWYRQDPGLGLRLIYFSYDVKMKEKGDIPEGYSVSREKKERFSLILESASTNQTSMYLCASSLPGTYQETQYFGPGTRLLVL.

About this clone: Sequence at one end of the junction differs from germline and may be a read error. The chain joins TRBV5-4 to TRBJ2-7; D is unclear. The CDR3 loop spans 13 amino acids. The V gene's germline CDR1 is SGHNT and CDR2 YYREEE (reference sequence). CDR3 DNA sequence: TGCGCCAGCAGCGCACCAGAGCCCTACGAGCAGTACTTC. As protein: CASSAPEPYEQYF.

The chain employs TRBV28 and TRBJ1-2; D is possibly TRBD1 (5 bases). CDR1 and CDR2 from the germline V gene are MDHEN and SYDVKM. Trimming removed 5 bases from V and 2 bases from J, with 9 bases in between. The CDR3 covers 13 residues. CDR3 sequence: CASSNRRNYGYTF. The CDR3 nucleotides read TGTGCCAGCAGTAACAGGAGAAACTATGGCTACACCTTC.

V and J are TRBV19 and TRBJ1-4; 7 bases are a match to TRBD1. The trim removed 5 bases at V and 7 bases at J, leaving 4 bases unmatched. Looked up from germline, CDR1 is LNHDA and CDR2 is SQIVND (reference sequence). The CDR3 totals 13 residues. The chain's CDR3 is CASSVTGTEKLFF. CDR3 bases: TGTGCCAGTAGTGTGACAGGGACTGAAAAACTGTTTTTT.

This clone was observed many times. This sequence joins TRBV6-6 and TRBJ2-1; 12 nucleotides agree with TRBD2. This CDR3 contains 16 residues. Germline lookup yields CDR1 MNHNY and CDR2 SVGAGI (reference sequence). Trimming took 2 bases from V and 8 from J; bases not matched to a gene: 7. This CDR3 reads CASSYPSGRARDEQFF. Here the CDR3 DNA reads TGTGCCAGCAGTTACCCTAGCGGGAGGGCCAGAGATGAGCAGTTCTTC.

The chain uses TRBV5-6 and TRBJ2-3; weak D call: TRBD2 (6 bases). CDR1 SGHDT and CDR2 YYEEEE come from the germline V gene. The V end lost 4 bases, the J end lost 0 bases, and 15 bases lay between the germline ends. The CDR3 loop spans 16 amino acids. The CDR3 DNA follows: TGTGCCAGCAGCCGTGGCTCCGGGGGTAGCACAGATACGCAGTATTTT. Translating gives CASSRGSGGSTDTQYF.

Note on this clone: It may be a read error: a sequence one base away is much more abundant. This sample includes further DNA sequences coding for the same CDR3. The V and J genes are TRBV19 and TRBJ1-1; 7 bases match TRBD1. The V gene's germline CDR1 is LNHDA and CDR2 SQIVND (reference sequence). CDR3 length equals 15 residues. CDR3 protein: CASRLQWTGNTEAFF. The CDR3 bases are TGCGCCAGTAGGCTTCAATGGACAGGGAACACTGAAGCTTTCTTT.

The chain recombines TRBV5-1 with TRBJ2-7, with 10 bases identical to TRBD2. Trimming cost V 0 bases and J 6 bases; bases outside gene matches: 12. From germline, CDR1 is SGHRS and CDR2 YFSETQ. The CDR3 has 17 amino acids. The CDR3 region has the DNA TGCGCCAGCAGCTTGGGGGGTACTAGCGGGACCTCTGGCGAGCAGTACTTC. It is translated as CASSLGGTSGTSGEQYF.

The chain recombines TRBV7-2 with TRBJ1-1; weak D call: TRBD1 (5 bases). This CDR3 is 14 amino acids long. Germline assignment: CDR1 SGHTA and CDR2 FQGNSA. V gave up 1 base and J gave up 5 bases, with 11 bases separating them. This CDR3 is CASSLGRGSTEAFF. Here the CDR3 DNA reads TGTGCCAGCAGCTTAGGAAGGGGTTCGACTGAAGCTTTCTTT.

For this clone: A read error may explain this, as a much larger clone is one base away. The chain uses TRBV11-2 and TRBJ2-1, with 10 bases matching TRBD2. This CDR3 has 15 amino acids. Germline V CDR1 and CDR2: SGHAT, FQNNGV. Germline trimming cut 4 bases from V and 2 bases from J; bases unmatched to any gene: 2. The CDR3 sequence is CASSSSGRTYNEQFF. DNA of the CDR3: TGTGCCAGCAGCTCTAGCGGGAGAACCTACAATGAGCAGTTCTTC.